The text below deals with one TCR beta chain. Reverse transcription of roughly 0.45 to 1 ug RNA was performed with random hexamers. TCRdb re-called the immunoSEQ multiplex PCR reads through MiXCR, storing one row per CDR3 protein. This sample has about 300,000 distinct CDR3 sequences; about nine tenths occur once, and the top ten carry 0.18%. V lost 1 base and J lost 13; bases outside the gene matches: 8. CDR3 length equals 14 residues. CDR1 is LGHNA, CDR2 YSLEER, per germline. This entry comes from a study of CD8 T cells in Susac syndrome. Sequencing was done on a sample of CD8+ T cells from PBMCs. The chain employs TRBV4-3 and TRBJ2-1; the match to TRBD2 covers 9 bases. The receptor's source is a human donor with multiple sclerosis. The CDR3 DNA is TGCGCCAGCAGCCAAGTTGGTAGCGGGGGTGCCCAGTTCTTC. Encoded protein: CASSQVGSGGAQFF.